A selection of T cell receptor beta chains follows, all from one sample in a study of early T cells in non-severe SARS-CoV-2 infection. TCRdb itself ran the 5' RACE reads through MiXCR, one entry per CDR3 protein. The sample has 88,000 or so distinct CDR3 sequences; 15% are singletons. Material for sequencing was whole blood. These receptors were taken from an adult who was a healthcare worker with PCR-confirmed SARS-CoV-2 infection or an uninfected control (not recorded which). Both conserved end residues are part of each CDR3. Fields, in order: clone size, J gene, V gene, D gene, CDR3 DNA, CDR3 protein. A D gene is named only where the DNA matches it firmly. Not all rows give a size; the values are once, few, many and, for expanded clones, a class.

clone_size: -; j_call: TRBJ2-3; v_call: TRBV4-1; d_call: TRBD2; cdr3_nt: TGCGCCAGCAGCCGGACTAGAACAGATACGCAGTATTTT; cdr3_aa: CASSRTRTDTQYF
clone_size: few; j_call: TRBJ2-1; v_call: TRBV19; d_call: TRBD2; cdr3_nt: TGTGCCAGTAGTCCCACCCCGACTAGCGGGAGATCCTACAATGAGCAGTTCTTC; cdr3_aa: CASSPTPTSGRSYNEQFF
clone_size: many; j_call: TRBJ2-3; v_call: TRBV6-4; d_call: TRBD2; cdr3_nt: TGTGCCAGCAGTTTAGCGGGAAACACAGATACGCAGTATTTT; cdr3_aa: CASSLAGNTDTQYF
clone_size: -; j_call: TRBJ2-1; v_call: TRBV6-2/TRBV6-3; d_call: TRBD2; cdr3_nt: TGTGCCAGCAGTTACTCGATAGGGGCTAGCGGAAACTCCTACAATGAGCAGTTCTTC; cdr3_aa: CASSYSIGASGNSYNEQFF
clone_size: -; j_call: TRBJ2-7; v_call: TRBV6-2/TRBV6-3; d_call: TRBD2; cdr3_nt: TGTGCCAGCAGTTCTCCCACTAGCGGGGTCTACGAGCAGTACTTC; cdr3_aa: CASSSPTSGVYEQYF
clone_size: many; j_call: TRBJ1-2; v_call: TRBV20-1; d_call: TRBD1; cdr3_nt: TGCAGTGCGAACAGGGGAGGCTACACCTTC; cdr3_aa: CSANRGGYTF
clone_size: few; j_call: TRBJ2-7; v_call: TRBV18; d_call: -; cdr3_nt: TGTGCCAGCTCATCAGTAAACTACGAGCAGTACTTC; cdr3_aa: CASSSVNYEQYF
clone_size: many; j_call: TRBJ2-2; v_call: TRBV24-1; d_call: -; cdr3_nt: TGTGCCACCAGCCAGGGAGCCTTGGGCGGGGAGCTGTTTTTT; cdr3_aa: CATSQGALGGELFF
clone_size: -; j_call: TRBJ2-1; v_call: TRBV20-1; d_call: TRBD2; cdr3_nt: TGCAGTGCTAGAGAGGATAGCGGGAGCTCCTACAATGAGCAGTTCTTC; cdr3_aa: CSAREDSGSSYNEQFF
clone_size: -; j_call: TRBJ2-7; v_call: TRBV2; d_call: -; cdr3_nt: TGTGCCACCGCCGAGACCGGAGCGCGCGAGCAGTACTTC; cdr3_aa: CATAETGAREQYF
clone_size: many; j_call: TRBJ2-7; v_call: TRBV5-6; d_call: -; cdr3_nt: TGTGCCAGCAGCTTGGGACAGATCTACGAGCAGTACTTC; cdr3_aa: CASSLGQIYEQYF
clone_size: -; j_call: TRBJ2-1; v_call: TRBV12-3/TRBV12-4; d_call: -; cdr3_nt: TGTGCCAGCAGGGGAGAGGGCGGTGAGCAGTTCTTC; cdr3_aa: CASRGEGGEQFF
clone_size: few; j_call: TRBJ2-3; v_call: TRBV28; d_call: -; cdr3_nt: TGTGCCAGCAGTGACGGAGGCCCCTCCGATACGCAGTATTTT; cdr3_aa: CASSDGGPSDTQYF
clone_size: -; j_call: TRBJ1-5; v_call: TRBV2; d_call: -; cdr3_nt: TGTGCCAGCAGCCCGGGCATTAGAGGGAGCAATCAGCCCCAGCATTTT; cdr3_aa: CASSPGIRGSNQPQHF
clone_size: -; j_call: TRBJ2-7; v_call: TRBV3-1; d_call: TRBD2; cdr3_nt: TGTGCCAGCAGCCCCCTCCCGAGTAGCGGGCGTACCTACGAGCAGTACTTC; cdr3_aa: CASSPLPSSGRTYEQYF
clone_size: -; j_call: TRBJ2-3; v_call: TRBV7-2; d_call: -; cdr3_nt: TGTGCCAGCAGCCCCCCTGGGGTAGATACGCAGTATTTT; cdr3_aa: CASSPPGVDTQYF
clone_size: -; j_call: TRBJ2-1; v_call: TRBV10-3; d_call: -; cdr3_nt: TGTGCCATCAGTGAGTCGGTATTGGACAGCCAGAGGAATGAGCAGTTCTTC; cdr3_aa: CAISESVLDSQRNEQFF
clone_size: -; j_call: TRBJ2-3; v_call: TRBV7-9; d_call: TRBD2; cdr3_nt: TGTGCCAGCAGCTACCCACCGACTAGCGGGAGTGGAGATACGCAGTATTTT; cdr3_aa: CASSYPPTSGSGDTQYF
clone_size: few; j_call: TRBJ2-1; v_call: TRBV24-1; d_call: -; cdr3_nt: TGTGCCACCAGTGATTTCACTAGCTACAATGAGCAGTTCTTC; cdr3_aa: CATSDFTSYNEQFF
clone_size: few; j_call: TRBJ1-3; v_call: TRBV13; d_call: -; cdr3_nt: TGTGCCAGCAGCCCGACCTACCCGGACACGGGAGTCAACACCATATATTTT; cdr3_aa: CASSPTYPDTGVNTIYF
clone_size: -; j_call: TRBJ2-3; v_call: TRBV12-3/TRBV12-4; d_call: -; cdr3_nt: TGTGCCAGCAGTTTGACTGATTGGGCAGATACGCAGTATTTT; cdr3_aa: CASSLTDWADTQYF
clone_size: -; j_call: TRBJ1-2; v_call: TRBV7-4; d_call: -; cdr3_nt: TGTGCCAGCAGCTCCGACTGGCCTAACTATGGCTACACCTTC; cdr3_aa: CASSSDWPNYGYTF
clone_size: few; j_call: TRBJ1-2; v_call: TRBV3-1; d_call: -; cdr3_nt: TGTGCCAGCAGCCAAGCCTCCGGGACGGCAAACTATGGCTACACCTTC; cdr3_aa: CASSQASGTANYGYTF
clone_size: many; j_call: TRBJ2-3; v_call: TRBV7-8; d_call: -; cdr3_nt: TGTGCCAGCAGCTTAAGCCGGCCGGGAGATACGCAGTATTTT; cdr3_aa: CASSLSRPGDTQYF
clone_size: -; j_call: TRBJ1-2; v_call: TRBV29-1; d_call: -; cdr3_nt: TGCAGCGTTGATTATCAGACCGGTATCTATGGCTACACCTTC; cdr3_aa: CSVDYQTGIYGYTF
clone_size: -; j_call: TRBJ2-7; v_call: TRBV11-2; d_call: TRBD2; cdr3_nt: TGTGCCAGCAACCCAGCGGGAGCTAGCTACGAGCAGTACTTC; cdr3_aa: CASNPAGASYEQYF
clone_size: -; j_call: TRBJ2-5; v_call: TRBV12-3/TRBV12-4; d_call: -; cdr3_nt: TGTGCCAGCAGTTCCAGGGTAAATACAGAGACCCAGTACTTC; cdr3_aa: CASSSRVNTETQYF
clone_size: -; j_call: TRBJ2-7; v_call: TRBV20-1; d_call: TRBD1; cdr3_nt: TGCAGTGCTACAAATCCGGACAGGCTATCCTACGAGCAGTACTTC; cdr3_aa: CSATNPDRLSYEQYF
clone_size: many; j_call: TRBJ2-1; v_call: TRBV14; d_call: TRBD2; cdr3_nt: TGTGCCAGCACCGGCGGGAGTGAAGAGCAGTTCTTC; cdr3_aa: CASTGGSEEQFF
clone_size: many; j_call: TRBJ2-1; v_call: TRBV9; d_call: TRBD2; cdr3_nt: TGTGCCAGCAGCGGAAGCGGGGTGACCTACAATGAGCAGTTCTTC; cdr3_aa: CASSGSGVTYNEQFF
clone_size: -; j_call: TRBJ2-2; v_call: TRBV7-8; d_call: -; cdr3_nt: TGTGCCAGCAGTCCTCCAATTCGAGAGAACACCGGGGAGCTGTTTTTT; cdr3_aa: CASSPPIRENTGELFF
clone_size: -; j_call: TRBJ2-7; v_call: TRBV5-1; d_call: -; cdr3_nt: TGCGCCAGCAGCTCCGATGGGGGGCGTGGAAACGAGCAGTACTTC; cdr3_aa: CASSSDGGRGNEQYF
clone_size: -; j_call: TRBJ1-4; v_call: TRBV12-3/TRBV12-4; d_call: -; cdr3_nt: TGTGCCAGCAGCCCCCAGGGCAGGGGAGGCGAAAAACTGTTTTTT; cdr3_aa: CASSPQGRGGEKLFF
clone_size: -; j_call: TRBJ2-3; v_call: TRBV12-3/TRBV12-4; d_call: -; cdr3_nt: TGTGCCAGCAGTTTTTCCGGGGGCACAGATACGCAGTATTTT; cdr3_aa: CASSFSGGTDTQYF
clone_size: -; j_call: TRBJ2-7; v_call: TRBV9; d_call: -; cdr3_nt: TGTGCCAGCAGCACGGGCAGCGTCAACGAGCAGTACTTC; cdr3_aa: CASSTGSVNEQYF
clone_size: many; j_call: TRBJ2-2; v_call: TRBV7-9; d_call: -; cdr3_nt: TGTGCCAGCAGCCTATGGGGCGGAGGGAACACCGGGGAGCTGTTTTTT; cdr3_aa: CASSLWGGGNTGELFF
clone_size: -; j_call: TRBJ2-3; v_call: TRBV7-2; d_call: -; cdr3_nt: TGTGCCAGCAGCTTAACAGCCCTAGCAGATACGCAGTATTTT; cdr3_aa: CASSLTALADTQYF
clone_size: many; j_call: TRBJ2-5; v_call: TRBV12-3/TRBV12-4; d_call: -; cdr3_nt: TGTGCCAGCAGTTCGTTAGCGGTCCAAGAGACCCAGTACTTC; cdr3_aa: CASSSLAVQETQYF
clone_size: -; j_call: TRBJ2-7; v_call: TRBV7-6; d_call: TRBD2; cdr3_nt: TGTGCCAGCAGCTTACGACGCGGGAGCGAATACGAGCAGTACTTC; cdr3_aa: CASSLRRGSEYEQYF
clone_size: -; j_call: TRBJ1-4; v_call: TRBV7-2; d_call: -; cdr3_nt: TGTGCCAGCAGCTTTGGAGGGGCGGAACTGTTTTTT; cdr3_aa: CASSFGGAELFF
clone_size: -; j_call: TRBJ2-1; v_call: TRBV4-1; d_call: TRBD1; cdr3_nt: TGCGCCAGCAGCCAACCCCGACAGGGGCAGAATGAGCAGTTCTTC; cdr3_aa: CASSQPRQGQNEQFF
clone_size: -; j_call: TRBJ2-1; v_call: TRBV28; d_call: TRBD2; cdr3_nt: TGTGCCAGCAGCCCTCCCCCGGGACTAATATACAATGAGCAGTTCTTC; cdr3_aa: CASSPPPGLIYNEQFF